Given below is one T cell receptor (beta chain) in context. Its antigen is unknown. The sample belongs to a study of T cells in Graves' hyperthyroidism and ophthalmopathy. Whole-study findings and limits: Separation of ophthalmopathy from stable hyperthyroidism was achieved by a 13 V-J model.

Not enrolled were patients with uncontrolled infection, other autoimmune disease, pregnancy or lactation. TCR beta CDR3 regions were amplified from RNA. First-round RT-PCR targeting the TCR CDR3 was performed with the HTBI primer set. TCRdb processed the multiplex PCR reads anew with MiXCR; each CDR3 protein has one entry. The sample records about 640,000 distinct CDR3 sequences, about a fifth being singletons. The CDR3 sequence is 16 residues long. Deletions cut 2 bases from V and 3 bases from J, with 15 bases between. Looked up from germline, CDR1 is SGHKS and CDR2 is YYEKEE (reference sequence). The sample comprised blood. V usage is TRBV5-5 and J usage is TRBJ1-5, with D possibly matching TRBD1 (6 bases). This TCR was recovered from a man aged 25-40 years with Graves' ophthalmopathy. CDR3 residues: CASSFGSDRSNQPQHF. The DNA for the CDR3 is TGTGCCAGCAGCTTTGGGTCGGACAGATCCAATCAGCCCCAGCATTTT.